This TCR beta chain was documented in a study of TIL therapy for anti-PD-1-resistant metastatic lung cancer. Documented time point: pre-treatment sample, taken before nivolumab and TIL therapy. This clone was seen only once. Sequencing used immunoSEQ v3. Generated by immunoSEQ multiplex PCR, the TCRdb table keeps only in-frame clones and is missing some. Here the sample spans about 57,000 clones, 65% to 80% being singletons. This receptor was identified in a woman between 30 and 85 years old with non-small cell lung cancer. Specimen: blood, collected at baseline.

The CDR3 sequence: CASRPQGGTQYF. The CDR3, as DNA: TGTGCCAGCAGGCCACAGGGAGGTACGCAGTATTTT. The chain carries TRBV28 and TRBJ2-3; either TRBD1 or TRBD2 may fit D (6 bases each). Germline V CDR1 and CDR2: MDHEN, SYDVKM. V dropped 6 bases and J dropped 8 bases, with 12 bases sitting between them. The CDR3 is 12 residues long.